The 4 T cell receptor beta chains below were found in one sample sequenced in a study of blood T cell repertoires in COVID-19. Some clones are missing from TCRdb's copy, which holds only in-frame ones; the method was immunoSEQ multiplex PCR. The sample has approximately 220,000 clones, about 86% seen once. The sequencing sample was made of peripheral blood. The source is a woman aged 55-70 years with acute or convalescent COVID-19.

The chain joins TRBV5-6 to TRBJ2-4, with 9 nucleotides matching TRBD1. Germline CDR1 and CDR2: SGHDT and YYEEEE. The CDR3 is 16 residues long. With 4 bases clipped from V and 2 bases from J, the junction kept 7 bases outside the gene matches. This CDR3 reads CASSQPDRGSKNIQYF. The CDR3 DNA is TGTGCCAGCAGCCAGCCAGACAGGGGGTCCAAAAACATTCAGTACTTC.

The rearrangement joins TRBV5-1 to TRBJ1-3; 10 bases align to TRBD1. The CDR3 is made up of 16 amino acids. With V trimmed by 3 bases and J by 9 bases, 12 bases remained unmatched. Germline CDR1 reads SGHRS; CDR2 reads YFSETQ. In DNA form, the CDR3 reads TGCGCCAGCAGCTCCGGGACAGGGGTTCGGGATGGCACCATATATTTT. Residues: CASSSGTGVRDGTIYF.

This clone has a handful of counts. The chain links TRBV7-9 to TRBJ1-3; maybe TRBD1 (6 bases). The CDR3 extends over 13 amino acids. The V end lost 4 bases, the J end lost 6 bases, and 10 bases lay between the germline ends. The germline gives CDR1 SEHNR, CDR2 FQNEAQ (reference sequence). CDR3 amino acids: CASSSRQENTIYF. As DNA, the CDR3 is TGTGCCAGCAGCTCTCGACAGGAAAACACCATATATTTT.

The V and J genes are TRBV5-1 and TRBJ2-5; 15 bases align to TRBD2. The CDR3 is 19 amino acids. V lost 4 bases and J lost 0; bases outside the gene matches: 10. Germline values: CDR1 SGHRS, CDR2 YFSETQ. The DNA for the CDR3 is TGCGCCAGCAGCCTTGCTGCCGGGACTAGCGGGGGGTACCAAGAGACCCAGTACTTC. It specifies CASSLAAGTSGGYQETQYF.